Below are 22 T cell receptor beta chains sequenced from a single sample in a study of T-cell reconstitution after alpha-beta-depleted transplantation in children. Unique molecular identifiers were built into the TCRbeta library. TCRdb reanalysed the PCR reads using MiXCR and keeps one entry per CDR3 protein. Of some 500,000 distinct CDR3 sequences listed, 32% were seen once; the top ten hold around 2.5%. The material sequenced was PBMCs from the stem cell graft donor, taken from the stem cell graft. All receptors come from a human donor who donated a stem cell graft to a child with aplastic anemia.

V gene TRBV25-1 combines with J gene TRBJ1-6; 7 bases map to TRBD1. After removal of 6 bases from V and 7 bases from J, the junction contained 6 bases not matched to a gene. Germline assignment: CDR1 MGHDK and CDR2 SYGVNS. The CDR3 loop spans 14 amino acids. The DNA of the CDR3 is TGTGCCAGCAGCCGAGACAGGGTGAATTCACCCCTCCACTTT. This gives the protein CASSRDRVNSPLHF. Variable domain in full (rest from reference TRBV25-1 and TRBJ1-6): EADIYQTPRYLVIGTGKKITLECSQTMGHDKMYWYQQDPGMELHLIHYSYGVNSTEKGDLSSESTVSRIRTEHFPLTLESARPSHTSQYLCASSRDRVNSPLHFGNGTRLTVT.

This clonotype was seen a few times. This sequence joins TRBV5-1 and TRBJ2-1; 10 bases agree with TRBD2. From germline, CDR1 is SGHRS and CDR2 YFSETQ. The CDR3 sequence is 16 residues long. The ends lost 4 bases at V and 2 bases at J; junction bases unmatched: 6. In DNA, the CDR3 is TGCGCCAGCAGCCAGAGGACTAGCGGTACCTACAATGAGCAGTTCTTC. Translated, it gives CASSQRTSGTYNEQFF.

The genes are TRBV12-3 or TRBV12-4 and TRBJ2-3; 12 nucleotides match TRBD2. With V trimmed by 4 bases and J by 4 bases, 9 bases remained unmatched. This CDR3 spans 17 amino acids. CDR3 amino acids: CASSWTSGVPGSDTQYF. CDR3 nucleotide sequence: TGTGCCAGCAGTTGGACTAGCGGGGTCCCAGGATCAGATACGCAGTATTTT.

The V gene is TRBV6-1, the J gene TRBJ2-7, with 9 bases matching TRBD2. CDR1 MNHNS and CDR2 SASEGT come from the germline V gene. Germline trimming cut 7 bases from V and 5 bases from J; bases unmatched to any gene: 18. The CDR3 is 17 amino acids. CDR3 protein: CASTKGLAGRKADEQYV. For the CDR3, the DNA is TGTGCCAGCACCAAGGGGCTAGCGGGGAGAAAGGCCGACGAGCAGTACGTC.

In its sample, this clonotype was seen a few times. The V and J genes are TRBV6-2 or TRBV6-3 and TRBJ2-7; 10 nucleotides align to TRBD1. Trimming cost V 4 bases and J 4 bases; bases outside gene matches: 7. The germline V gene has CDR1 MNHEY and CDR2 SVGEGT. The CDR3 has 15 residues. The CDR3, as DNA: TGTGCCAGCAGTTCGGGACAGGGGCCGGATTACGAGCAGTACGTC. It codes for CASSSGQGPDYEQYV.

This clonotype was recorded a few times. The chain uses TRBV6-2 or TRBV6-3 and TRBJ2-7, with 8 nucleotides matching TRBD2. Trimming at V came to 6 bases and at J to 3 bases, leaving 10 bases not matched to a gene. Germline V gene sequence: CDR1 MNHEY, CDR2 SVGEGT. The CDR3 loop spans 15 amino acids. In nucleotides, the CDR3 is TGTGCCAGCAGCTACGGAGCTAGCGGGTTCTACGAGCAGTACTTC. This codes for CASSYGASGFYEQYF.

J is TRBJ2-3 and V is TRBV20-1; 7 nucleotides agree with TRBD2. Germline V gene lookup returns CDR1 DFQATT and CDR2 SNEGSKA (reference sequence). The CDR3 loop spans 15 amino acids. The J segment lost 4 bases and the V segment lost 5 bases, leaving 12 bases of the junction unmatched. CDR3 nucleotide sequence: TGCAGTGCTGGGTTCGCGGGAGAAGTGGCAGATACGCAGTATTTT. It yields the protein CSAGFAGEVADTQYF.

The chain uses TRBV5-4 and TRBJ1-5; D gene uncertain. The CDR3 has 12 amino acids. V lost 0 bases and J lost 5, with 3 bases in between. Germline-derived CDR1 and CDR2 are SGHNT and YYREEE (reference sequence). CDR3 nucleotide sequence: TGTGCCAGCAGCTTGGTGGATCAGCCCCAGCATTTT. Encoded protein: CASSLVDQPQHF. Complete variable domain (other parts from reference TRBV5-4 and TRBJ1-5): ETGVTQSPTHLIKTRGQQVTLRCSSQSGHNTVSWYQQALGQGPQFIFQYYREEENGRGNFPPRFSGLQFPNYSSELNVNALELDDSALYLCASSLVDQPQHFGDGTRLSIL.

This clonotype was counted a few times. The chain links TRBV27 to TRBJ2-1, with D perhaps being TRBD1 or TRBD2 (5 bases each). This CDR3 has 14 residues. Germline assignment: CDR1 MNHEY and CDR2 SMNVEV (reference sequence). The ends were cut back, 3 bases at V and 8 bases at J, with 14 bases in the middle. CDR3 nucleotide sequence: TGTGCCAGCAGTTTCCCGGGACGATCCTATGAGCAGTTCTTC. This translates into CASSFPGRSYEQFF.

The chain joins TRBV3-1 to TRBJ2-1, with 7 nucleotides matching TRBD2. The germline gives CDR1 LGHDT, CDR2 YNNKEL (reference sequence). This CDR3 is built from 17 residues. The V and J ends lost 11 bases and 3 bases, in that order; junction bases with no gene match: 19. CDR3 amino acids: CASSHSPGTTYYNEQFF. Written as DNA, the CDR3 is TGTGCCTCCTCCCACTCTCCCGGGACTACATACTACAATGAGCAGTTCTTC.

This clonotype turned up a few times. The chain combines TRBV5-1 with TRBJ2-1, with 11 nucleotides matching TRBD2. The CDR3 is 16 residues long. Germline CDR1 SGHRS, CDR2 YFSETQ. With V trimmed by 2 bases and J by 5 bases, 6 bases remained unmatched. The CDR3 protein is CASSFSGRAVDNEQFF. CDR3 nucleotides: TGCGCCAGCAGCTTTAGCGGGAGGGCGGTTGACAATGAGCAGTTCTTC.

This clonotype turned up a few times. The chain employs TRBV7-6 and TRBJ2-5, with 12 positions matching TRBD2. Germline V CDR1 and CDR2: SGHVS, FNYEAQ. The CDR3 length is 16 residues. The V gene end was trimmed by 3 bases and the J gene end by 5 bases; junction bases not matched to a gene: 7. CDR3 in amino acids: CASSLLAGGRLETQYF. The DNA for the CDR3 is TGTGCCAGCAGCTTGCTAGCGGGAGGGCGTTTGGAGACCCAGTACTTC. Based on the CDR3 plus reference TRBV7-6 and TRBJ2-5, the full variable domain is GAGVSQSPRYKVTKRGQDVALRCDPISGHVSLYWYRQALGQGPEFLTYFNYEAQQDKSGLPNDRFSAERPEGSISTLTIQRTEQRDSAMYRCASSLLAGGRLETQYFGPGTRLLVL.

This clonotype has at least ten counts. The V and J genes are TRBV20-1 and TRBJ2-7; no clear D gene. Per the germline V gene, CDR1 is DFQATT and CDR2 is SNEGSKA (reference sequence). V lost 5 bases and J lost 0, with 5 bases in between. The CDR3 is 11 residues long. CDR3 bases: TGCAGTGCTGGGGACTCCTACGAGCAGTACTTC. It specifies CSAGDSYEQYF.

V gene TRBV19 combines with J gene TRBJ2-2, with 9 bases matching TRBD1. Germline V gives CDR1 LNHDA, CDR2 SQIVND (reference sequence). Trimming cost V 9 bases and J 6 bases; bases outside gene matches: 17. There are 17 residues in the CDR3. Written as DNA, the CDR3 is TGTGCCAGCGCCAACCCCTGGACAGGGGTAGGGTCCGGGGAGCTGTTTTTT. Its translation: CASANPWTGVGSGELFF.

This chain connects TRBV20-1 to TRBJ2-1; perhaps TRBD2 as D (5 bases). CDR1 DFQATT and CDR2 SNEGSKA come from the germline V gene (reference sequence). This CDR3 is 13 amino acids long. V was trimmed by 1 base and J by 8 bases, leaving 12 bases between them. The CDR3 DNA reads TGCAGTGCTAGAGGGTCAGGAGGCGATGAGCAGTTCTTC. Protein product: CSARGSGGDEQFF.

The rearrangement joins TRBV11-1 to TRBJ2-3; a weak D match, TRBD2 (5 bases). V gave up 3 bases and J gave up 1 base, with 8 bases separating them. The CDR3 has 14 residues. Germline assignment: CDR1 SGHAT and CDR2 FQDESV (reference sequence). The CDR3 sequence: CASSFGLRTDTQYF. The CDR3 coding sequence is TGTGCCAGCAGCTTCGGACTTCGCACAGATACGCAGTATTTT.

The chain combines TRBV14 with TRBJ2-1, with 10 nucleotides matching TRBD2. CDR1 SGHDN and CDR2 FVKESK come from the germline V gene. The CDR3 contains 17 residues. After removal of 0 bases from V and 8 bases from J, the junction contained 10 bases not matched to a gene. The CDR3 DNA follows: TGTGCCAGCAGCCAAGACCTAGGACTAGCGGCCAGGGATGAGCAGTTCTTC. Encoded protein: CASSQDLGLAARDEQFF.

V gene TRBV12-3 or TRBV12-4 combines with J gene TRBJ1-5; no clear D. Trimming cost V 7 bases and J 1 base, with 14 bases left between them. There are 15 residues in the CDR3. The CDR3 DNA reads as TGTGCCAGCACCAAGGCCCGTGGGAGCAATCAGCCCCAGCATTTT. Its protein product is CASTKARGSNQPQHF.

The chain links TRBV7-2 to TRBJ2-1, with a tentative D call TRBD2 (5 bases). With 5 bases removed from V and 7 bases from J, the gap between germline ends came to 15 bases. The CDR3 length is 14 residues. Germline V gene lookup returns CDR1 SGHTA and CDR2 FQGNSA. Here the CDR3 reads CASSPHEGQNEQFF. The CDR3 nucleotides are TGTGCCAGCAGCCCCCACGAGGGTCAGAATGAGCAGTTCTTC.

This clonotype was counted a few times. The rearrangement uses TRBV4-1 and TRBJ2-6; no clear D. CDR1 is MGHRA and CDR2 is YSYEKL in the germline V gene. Trimming stripped 0 bases from V and 4 bases from J, with 10 bases between. This CDR3 is 16 amino acids long. DNA for the CDR3: TGCGCCAGCAGCCAAGATAGGGCCTCGGGGGCCAACGTCCTGACTTTC. It encodes CASSQDRASGANVLTF.

The rearrangement uses TRBV9 and TRBJ2-5; TRBD2 is a possible D gene (5 bases). The CDR3 is made up of 18 amino acids. Germline lookup yields CDR1 SGDLS and CDR2 YYNGEE. The V and J ends lost 1 base and 5 bases respectively, with 24 bases between them. The CDR3 loop reads CASSVSPSGYTRRETQYF. In nucleotides, the CDR3 is TGTGCCAGCAGCGTAAGCCCCAGCGGCTACACACGGAGGGAGACCCAGTACTTC.

The chain employs TRBV15 and TRBJ2-7, with D possibly matching TRBD1 (5 bases). Germline-derived CDR1 and CDR2 are LNHNV and YYDKDF (reference sequence). The CDR3 length is 15 residues. V was shortened by 0 bases and J by 5 bases, with 14 bases between the two germline ends. The CDR3 loop reads CATSRDRVRFDEQYF. The CDR3 DNA is TGTGCCACCAGCAGAGACAGGGTGCGGTTCGACGAGCAGTACTTC.